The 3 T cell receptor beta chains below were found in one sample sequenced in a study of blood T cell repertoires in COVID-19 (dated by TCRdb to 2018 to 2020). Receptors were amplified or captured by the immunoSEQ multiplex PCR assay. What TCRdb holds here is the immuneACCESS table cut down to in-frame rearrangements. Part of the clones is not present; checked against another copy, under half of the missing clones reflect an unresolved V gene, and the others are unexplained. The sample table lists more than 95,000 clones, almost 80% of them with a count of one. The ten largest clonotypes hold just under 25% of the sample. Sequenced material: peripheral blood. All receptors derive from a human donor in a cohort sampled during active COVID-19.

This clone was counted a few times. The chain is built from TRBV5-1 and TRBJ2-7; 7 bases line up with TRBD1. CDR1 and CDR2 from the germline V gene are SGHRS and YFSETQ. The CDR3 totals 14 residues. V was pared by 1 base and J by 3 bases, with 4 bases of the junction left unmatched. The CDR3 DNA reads TGCGCCAGCAGCTTGAACAGGGGTGGCTACGAGCAGTACTTC. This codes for CASSLNRGGYEQYF.

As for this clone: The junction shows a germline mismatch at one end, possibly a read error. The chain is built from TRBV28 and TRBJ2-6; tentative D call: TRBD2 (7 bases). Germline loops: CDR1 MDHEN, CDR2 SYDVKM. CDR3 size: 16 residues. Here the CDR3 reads CASSLWGGPGANVLTF. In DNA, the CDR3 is TGTGCCAGCAGTCTATGGGGGGGGCCTGGGGCCAACGTCCTGACTTTC.

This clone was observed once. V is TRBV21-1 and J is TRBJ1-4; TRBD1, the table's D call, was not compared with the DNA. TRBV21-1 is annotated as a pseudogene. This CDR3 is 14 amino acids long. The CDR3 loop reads CASKGAPTNEKLFF. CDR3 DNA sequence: TGTGCCAGCAAAGGGGCCCCAACTAATGAAAAACTGTTTTTT.